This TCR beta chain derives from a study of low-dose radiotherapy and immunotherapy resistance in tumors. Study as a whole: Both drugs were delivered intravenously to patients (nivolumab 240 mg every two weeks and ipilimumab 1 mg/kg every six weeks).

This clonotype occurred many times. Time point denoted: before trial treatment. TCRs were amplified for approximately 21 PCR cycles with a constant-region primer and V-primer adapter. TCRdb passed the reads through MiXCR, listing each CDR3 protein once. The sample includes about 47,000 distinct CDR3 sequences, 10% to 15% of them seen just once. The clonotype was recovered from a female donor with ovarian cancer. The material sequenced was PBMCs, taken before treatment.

The CDR3 loop reads CASSSQDNTEAFF. DNA for the CDR3: TGCGCCAGCAGCTCACAGGATAACACTGAAGCTTTCTTT. The chain combines TRBV5-1 with TRBJ1-1, with TRBD1 as a possible D gene (5 bases). The V gene's germline CDR1 is SGHRS and CDR2 YFSETQ. This CDR3 is 13 amino acids long. Trimming shortened V by 3 bases and J by 2 bases, and 8 bases separated the two germline ends.